This entry lists 19 T cell receptor beta chains sequenced from one sample in a study of monozygotic twins with inflammatory bowel disease. TCRdb reprocessed the 5' RACE reads and stores each CDR3 protein as one record, lacking DNA. Its clone listing holds 150,000 to 200,000 distinct CDR3 sequences. Specimen: blood. The source of these receptors is a human donor with ulcerative colitis or Crohn's disease, or a healthy co-twin of an affected twin (not recorded which).

The rearrangement joins TRBV29-1 to TRBJ2-3; TCRdb reports TRBD2, a call that lacks DNA to check it against. CDR1 is SQVTM and CDR2 is ANQGSEA in the germline V gene. This CDR3 is 15 amino acids long. The CDR3 reads CSVENRAGSTDTQYF.

This chain connects TRBV20-1 to TRBJ2-1; TCRdb outputs TRBD1, but without DNA this stays unchecked. The CDR3 loop spans 13 amino acids. CDR1 and CDR2 from the germline V gene are DFQATT and SNEGSKA (reference sequence). The CDR3 sequence: CSSQGVAYNEQFF.

Here the CDR3 reads CASSRGTNQETQYF. This rearrangement joins TRBV5-1 to TRBJ2-5; the D call of TRBD1 rests on TCRdb alone, since no DNA is present to check it. Germline V gene lookup returns CDR1 SGHRS and CDR2 YFSETQ. CDR3 length: 14 residues. The full variable domain, rest sourced from reference TRBV5-1 and TRBJ2-5, is KAGVTQTPRYLIKTRGQQVTLSCSPISGHRSVSWYQQTPGQGLQFLFEYFSETQRNKGNFPGRFSGRQFSNSRSEMNVSTLELGDSALYLCASSRGTNQETQYFGPGTRLLVL.

V usage is TRBV7-2 and J usage is TRBJ2-1; absent DNA, TCRdb's TRBD1 call cannot be checked. This CDR3 has 13 residues. Per the germline V gene, CDR1 is SGHTA and CDR2 is FQGNSA. CDR3 sequence reads: CASSSRQGNEQFF.

The V and J genes are TRBV19 and TRBJ2-1. The CDR3 has 12 amino acids. Germline CDR1 LNHDA, CDR2 SQIVND (reference sequence). CDR3 sequence: CASSGMIYEQFF.

The chain uses TRBV20-1 and TRBJ2-1. The CDR3 length is 17 residues. Per germline, CDR1 DFQATT and CDR2 SNEGSKA (reference sequence). The CDR3 is CSARIPLAGASYNEQFF.

J is TRBJ2-1 and V is TRBV27; TCRdb names TRBD2, which stays unverified in the absence of DNA. Germline lookup yields CDR1 MNHEY and CDR2 SMNVEV (reference sequence). The CDR3 runs to 14 residues. Here the CDR3 reads CASSPTTSGNEQFF.

CDR3 region: CSVLIPGLAYNEQFF. V is TRBV29-1 and J is TRBJ2-1; the TCRdb call, TRBD2, lacks DNA for checking. Per the germline V gene, CDR1 is SQVTM and CDR2 is ANQGSEA. This CDR3 contains 15 residues.

The chain joins TRBV20-1 to TRBJ1-1. Germline values: CDR1 DFQATT, CDR2 SNEGSKA (reference sequence). The CDR3 extends over 12 amino acids. CDR3: CSAREGRLEAFF.

This chain connects TRBV6-5 to TRBJ2-7; TCRdb designates TRBD1, a call that cannot be tested without DNA. The germline CDR1 and CDR2 sequences are MNHEY and SVGAGI. The CDR3 is 14 amino acids. Here the CDR3 reads CASSYSAGAYEQYF.

This chain uses TRBV7-2 with TRBJ2-1; TCRdb's D call of TRBD1 is untestable without DNA. The germline V gene encodes CDR1 SGHTA and CDR2 FQGNSA. The CDR3 has 13 amino acids. The CDR3 spells CASNVGGKNEQFF.

This chain joins TRBV12-3 or TRBV12-4 and TRBJ1-1; TCRdb picks TRBD1, but there is no DNA to check that call. The CDR3 length is 13 residues. This CDR3 reads CASSLTGSTEAFF.

The genes are TRBV20-1 and TRBJ1-5; TCRdb's D call of TRBD1 is untestable without DNA. CDR1 is DFQATT and CDR2 is SNEGSKA in the germline V gene (reference sequence). The CDR3 has 13 residues. CDR3: CSGTWGTGQPQHF.

The chain uses TRBV20-1 and TRBJ1-5; TCRdb designates TRBD1, a call that cannot be tested without DNA. This CDR3 has 14 residues. CDR1 and CDR2 (germline): DFQATT, SNEGSKA (reference sequence). The CDR3 is CSARPGQGGQPQHF.

This chain joins TRBV7-9 and TRBJ1-6. The CDR3 has 15 amino acids. Germline CDR1 SEHNR, CDR2 FQNEAQ (reference sequence). CDR3 sequence reads: CASSLGAALNSPLHF.

The rearrangement links TRBV6-1 to TRBJ1-1. The CDR3 runs to 13 residues. Germline values: CDR1 MNHNS, CDR2 SASEGT. The CDR3 here is CASKKAVNTEAFF.

The V call is TRBV7-2, the J call TRBJ1-5; TCRdb returns TRBD1, unconfirmable since there is no DNA. Germline-derived CDR1 and CDR2 are SGHTA and FQGNSA. This CDR3 is built from 15 residues. CDR3 protein: CASSQVGGSNQPQHF.

The chain links TRBV5-1 to TRBJ1-3; the D call of TRBD1 rests on TCRdb alone, since no DNA is present to check it. The CDR3 covers 15 residues. CDR1 is SGHRS and CDR2 is YFSETQ in the germline V gene. The CDR3 is CASSPGTGAGNTIYF.

The chain links TRBV28 to TRBJ2-3; checking the TCRdb D call of TRBD2 is not possible without DNA. The CDR3 contains 17 residues. Germline values: CDR1 MDHEN, CDR2 SYDVKM. The CDR3 reads CASRGSGLAGVQDTQYF.